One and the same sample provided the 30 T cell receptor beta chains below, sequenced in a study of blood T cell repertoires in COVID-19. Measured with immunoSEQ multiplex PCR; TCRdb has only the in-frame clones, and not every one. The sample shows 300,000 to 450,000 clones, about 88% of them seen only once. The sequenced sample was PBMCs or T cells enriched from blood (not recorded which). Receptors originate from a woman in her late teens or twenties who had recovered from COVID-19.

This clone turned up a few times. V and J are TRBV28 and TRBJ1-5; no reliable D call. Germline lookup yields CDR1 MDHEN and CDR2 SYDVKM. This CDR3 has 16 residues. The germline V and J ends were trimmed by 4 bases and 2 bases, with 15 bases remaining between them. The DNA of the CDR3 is TGTGCCAGCAGTTCTCGGGATATGAGTGGCAATCAGCCCCAGCATTTT. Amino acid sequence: CASSSRDMSGNQPQHF.

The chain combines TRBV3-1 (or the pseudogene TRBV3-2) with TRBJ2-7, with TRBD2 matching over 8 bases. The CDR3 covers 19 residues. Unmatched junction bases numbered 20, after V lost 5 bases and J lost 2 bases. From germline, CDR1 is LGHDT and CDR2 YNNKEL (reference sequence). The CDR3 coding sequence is TGTGCCAGCAGCAAGGGCGAGACTAGCGAGGTGAAAAGGCCCTACGAGCAGTACTTC. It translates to CASSKGETSEVKRPYEQYF.

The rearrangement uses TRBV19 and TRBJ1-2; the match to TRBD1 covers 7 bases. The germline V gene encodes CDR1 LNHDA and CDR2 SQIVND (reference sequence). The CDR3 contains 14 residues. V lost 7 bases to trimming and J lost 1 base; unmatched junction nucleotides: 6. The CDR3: CASIEGANNYGYTF. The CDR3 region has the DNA TGTGCCAGTATCGAGGGGGCGAATAACTATGGCTACACCTTC.

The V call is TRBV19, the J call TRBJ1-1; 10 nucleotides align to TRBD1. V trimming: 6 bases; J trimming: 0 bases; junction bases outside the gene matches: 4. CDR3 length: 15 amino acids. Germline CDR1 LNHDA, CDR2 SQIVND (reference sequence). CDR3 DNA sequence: TGTGCCAGTAGATGGACAGGGGGGATGAACACTGAAGCTTTCTTT. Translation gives CASRWTGGMNTEAFF.

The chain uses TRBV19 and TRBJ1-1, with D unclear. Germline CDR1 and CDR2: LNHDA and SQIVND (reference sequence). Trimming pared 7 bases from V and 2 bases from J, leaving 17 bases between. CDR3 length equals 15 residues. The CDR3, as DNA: TGTGCCAGTACCTGGTCGAGCCCTCCAAACACTGAAGCTTTCTTT. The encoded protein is CASTWSSPPNTEAFF.

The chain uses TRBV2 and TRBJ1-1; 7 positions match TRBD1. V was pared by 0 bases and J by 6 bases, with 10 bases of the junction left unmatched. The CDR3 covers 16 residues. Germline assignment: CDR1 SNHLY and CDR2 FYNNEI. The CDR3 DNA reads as TGTGCCAGCAGTGAAGCAACAGAGGGGGCAGAACCTGAAGCTTTCTTT. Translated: CASSEATEGAEPEAFF. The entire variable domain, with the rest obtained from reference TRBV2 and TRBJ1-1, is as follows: EPEVTQTPSHQVTQMGQEVILRCVPISNHLYFYWYRQILGQKVEFLVSFYNNEISEKSEIFDDQFSVERPDGSNFTLKIRSTKLEDSAMYFCASSEATEGAEPEAFFGQGTRLTVV.

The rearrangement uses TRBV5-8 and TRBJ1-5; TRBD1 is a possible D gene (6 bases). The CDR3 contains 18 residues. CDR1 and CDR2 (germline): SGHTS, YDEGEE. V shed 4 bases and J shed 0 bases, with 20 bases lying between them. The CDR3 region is CASSRGTRSMYSNQPQHF. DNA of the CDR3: TGTGCCAGCAGCCGAGGGACACGGAGTATGTATAGCAATCAGCCCCAGCATTTT. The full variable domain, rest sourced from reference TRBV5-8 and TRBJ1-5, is EAGVTQSPTHLIKTRGQQATLRCSPISGHTSVYWYQQALGLGLQFLLWYDEGEERNRGNFPPRFSGRQFPNYSSELNVNALELEDSALYLCASSRGTRSMYSNQPQHFGDGTRLSIL.

The CDR3 DNA follows: TGTGCCAGTAGAACAGAGAGGAACACTGAAGCTTTCTTT. Translation: CASRTERNTEAFF. This rearrangement joins TRBV19 to TRBJ1-1, with D uncertain. Deletions cut 6 bases from V and 1 base from J, with 9 bases between. This CDR3 region has 13 residues. Germline V gene data show CDR1 as LNHDA and CDR2 as SQIVND (reference sequence).

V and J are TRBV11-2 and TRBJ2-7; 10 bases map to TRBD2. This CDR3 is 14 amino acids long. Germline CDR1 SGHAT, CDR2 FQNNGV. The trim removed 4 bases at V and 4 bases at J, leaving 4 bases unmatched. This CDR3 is CASSSSGGGYEQYF. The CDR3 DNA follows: TGTGCCAGCAGCTCTAGCGGGGGAGGGTACGAGCAGTACTTC.

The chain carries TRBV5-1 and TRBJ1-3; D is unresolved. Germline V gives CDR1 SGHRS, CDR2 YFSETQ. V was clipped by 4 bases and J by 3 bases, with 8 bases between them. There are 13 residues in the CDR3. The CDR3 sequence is CASSSDGGNTIYF. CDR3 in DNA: TGCGCCAGCAGCAGCGACGGTGGAAACACCATATATTTT. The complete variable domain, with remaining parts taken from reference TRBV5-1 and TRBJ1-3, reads KAGVTQTPRYLIKTRGQQVTLSCSPISGHRSVSWYQQTPGQGLQFLFEYFSETQRNKGNFPGRFSGRQFSNSRSEMNVSTLELGDSALYLCASSSDGGNTIYFGEGSWLTVV.

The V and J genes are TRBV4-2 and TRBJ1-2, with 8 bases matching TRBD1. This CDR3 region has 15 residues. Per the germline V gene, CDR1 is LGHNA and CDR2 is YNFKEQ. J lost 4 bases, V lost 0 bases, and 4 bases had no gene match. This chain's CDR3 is CASSQERTGTYGYTF. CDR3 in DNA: TGTGCCAGCAGCCAAGAGAGGACAGGGACCTATGGCTACACCTTC.

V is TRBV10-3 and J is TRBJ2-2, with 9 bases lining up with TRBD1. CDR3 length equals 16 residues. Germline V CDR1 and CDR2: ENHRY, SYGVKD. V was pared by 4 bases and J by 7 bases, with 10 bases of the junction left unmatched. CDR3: CAISADRGLRGGELFF. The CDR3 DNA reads TGTGCCATCAGTGCGGACAGGGGTTTGAGAGGCGGGGAGCTGTTTTTT.

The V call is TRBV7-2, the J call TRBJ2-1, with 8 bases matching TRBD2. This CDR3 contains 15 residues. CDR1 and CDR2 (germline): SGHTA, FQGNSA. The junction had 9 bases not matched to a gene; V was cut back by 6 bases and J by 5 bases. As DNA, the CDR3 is TGTGCCAGCAGACTTCTCGGGGGGGCCAACAATGAGCAGTTCTTC. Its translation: CASRLLGGANNEQFF. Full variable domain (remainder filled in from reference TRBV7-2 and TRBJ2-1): GAGVSQSPSNKVTEKGKDVELRCDPISGHTALYWYRQSLGQGLEFLIYFQGNSAPDKSGLPSDRFSAERTGGSVSTLTIQRTQQEDSAVYLCASRLLGGANNEQFFGPGTRLTVL.

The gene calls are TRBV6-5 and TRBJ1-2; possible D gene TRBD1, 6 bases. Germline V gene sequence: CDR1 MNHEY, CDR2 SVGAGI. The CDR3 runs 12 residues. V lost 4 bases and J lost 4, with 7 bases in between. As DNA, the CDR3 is TGTGCCAGCAGTTTACAGGGCTATGGCTACACCTTC. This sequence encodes CASSLQGYGYTF.

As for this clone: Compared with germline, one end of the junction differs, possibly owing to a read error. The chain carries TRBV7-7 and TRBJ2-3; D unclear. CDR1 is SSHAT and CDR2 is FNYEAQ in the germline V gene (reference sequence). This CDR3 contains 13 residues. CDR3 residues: CASSLLRTDTQYF. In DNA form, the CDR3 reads TGTGCTAGCAGCTTACTCCGCACAGATACGCAGTATTTT.

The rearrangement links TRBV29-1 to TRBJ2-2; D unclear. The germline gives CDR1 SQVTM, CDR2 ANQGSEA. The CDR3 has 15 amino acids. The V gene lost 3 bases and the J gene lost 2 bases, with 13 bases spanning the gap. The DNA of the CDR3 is TGCAGCGTTGAGCCCTCAAACTCTAACACCGGGGAGCTGTTTTTT. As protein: CSVEPSNSNTGELFF.

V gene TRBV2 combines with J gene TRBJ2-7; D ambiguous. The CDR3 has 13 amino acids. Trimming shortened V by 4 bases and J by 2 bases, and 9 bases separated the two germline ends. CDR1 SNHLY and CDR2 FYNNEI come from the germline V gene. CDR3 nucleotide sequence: TGTGCCAGCAGTGCGCTACCAACCTACGAGCAGTACTTC. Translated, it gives CASSALPTYEQYF.

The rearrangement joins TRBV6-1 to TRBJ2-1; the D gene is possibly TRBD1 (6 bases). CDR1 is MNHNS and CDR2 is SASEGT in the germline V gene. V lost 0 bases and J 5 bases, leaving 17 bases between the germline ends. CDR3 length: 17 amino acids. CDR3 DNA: TGTGCCAGCAGTGAAGCCAGGGGCCCCTCGGGGAACAATGAGCAGTTCTTC. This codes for CASSEARGPSGNNEQFF.

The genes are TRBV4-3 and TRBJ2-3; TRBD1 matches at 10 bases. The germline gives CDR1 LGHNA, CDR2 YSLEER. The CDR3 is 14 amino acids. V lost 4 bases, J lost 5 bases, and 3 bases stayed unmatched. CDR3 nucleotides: TGCGCCAGCAGCCCGGGACAGGGGATAGATACGCAGTATTTT. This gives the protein CASSPGQGIDTQYF.

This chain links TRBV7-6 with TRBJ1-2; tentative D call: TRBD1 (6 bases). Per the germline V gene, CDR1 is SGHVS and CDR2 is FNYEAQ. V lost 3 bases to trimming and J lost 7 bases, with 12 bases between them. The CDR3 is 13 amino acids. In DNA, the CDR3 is TGTGCCAGCAGCTTGGACAGTTATGCTGGCTACACCTTC. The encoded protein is CASSLDSYAGYTF.

In nucleotides, the CDR3 is TGTGCCGCGCGACAGGGTAAATCACCCCTCCACTTT. As protein: CAARQGKSPLHF. The genes are TRBV6-5 and TRBJ1-6; TRBD1 aligns across 7 bases. The CDR3 spans 12 residues. Germline V CDR1 and CDR2: MNHEY, SVGAGI. V was pared by 11 bases and J by 10 bases, with 8 bases of the junction left unmatched.

The chain's CDR3 is CASSRTTGVATDTQYF. The CDR3 region has the DNA TGTGCCAGCAGCCGAACCACAGGGGTCGCCACAGATACGCAGTATTTT. V usage is TRBV7-8 and J usage is TRBJ2-3, with 7 bases that match TRBD1. Germline CDR1 and CDR2: SGHVS and FQNEAQ. The CDR3 loop spans 16 amino acids. Trimming at V came to 5 bases and at J to 2 bases, leaving 10 bases not matched to a gene. Using reference TRBV7-8 and TRBJ2-3 for the parts outside the CDR3, the full variable domain is GAGVSQSPRYKVAKRGQDVALRCDPISGHVSLFWYQQALGQGPEFLTYFQNEAQLDKSGLPSDRFFAERPEGSVSTLKIQRTQQEDSAVYLCASSRTTGVATDTQYFGPGTRLTVL.

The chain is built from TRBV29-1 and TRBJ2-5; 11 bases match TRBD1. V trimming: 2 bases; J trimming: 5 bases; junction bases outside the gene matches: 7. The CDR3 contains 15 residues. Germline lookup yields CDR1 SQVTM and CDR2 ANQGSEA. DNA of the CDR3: TGCAGCGTTGAACGGGGGACAGGGGGTAGGGAGACCCAGTACTTC. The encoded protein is CSVERGTGGRETQYF.

This CDR3 is CASSLALLRGTDTQYF. The CDR3 DNA is TGCGCCAGCAGCTTGGCCCTCCTACGGGGCACAGATACGCAGTATTTT. The chain couples TRBV5-1 to TRBJ2-3, with D uncertain. CDR3 length: 16 amino acids. Germline loops: CDR1 SGHRS, CDR2 YFSETQ. V dropped 0 bases and J dropped 1 base, with 12 bases sitting between them. Full variable domain (outside the CDR3, taken from reference TRBV5-1 and TRBJ2-3): KAGVTQTPRYLIKTRGQQVTLSCSPISGHRSVSWYQQTPGQGLQFLFEYFSETQRNKGNFPGRFSGRQFSNSRSEMNVSTLELGDSALYLCASSLALLRGTDTQYFGPGTRLTVL.

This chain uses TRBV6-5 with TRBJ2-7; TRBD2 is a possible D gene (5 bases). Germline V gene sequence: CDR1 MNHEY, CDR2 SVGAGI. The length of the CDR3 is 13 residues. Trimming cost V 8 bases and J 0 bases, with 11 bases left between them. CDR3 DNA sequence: TGTGCCAGCCGACGAGGGAGCTCCTACGAGCAGTACTTC. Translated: CASRRGSSYEQYF.

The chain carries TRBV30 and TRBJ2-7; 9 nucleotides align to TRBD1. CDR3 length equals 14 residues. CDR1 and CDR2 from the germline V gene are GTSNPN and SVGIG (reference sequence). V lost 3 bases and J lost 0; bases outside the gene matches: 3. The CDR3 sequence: CAWSLTGGSYEQYF. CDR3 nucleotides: TGTGCCTGGAGCTTGACAGGGGGCTCCTACGAGCAGTACTTC.

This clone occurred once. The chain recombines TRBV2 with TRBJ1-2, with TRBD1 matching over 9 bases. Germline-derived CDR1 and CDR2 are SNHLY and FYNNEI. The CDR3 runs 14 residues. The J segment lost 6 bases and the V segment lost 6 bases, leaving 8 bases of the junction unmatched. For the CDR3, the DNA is TGTGCCAGCAGAGGGGATGGACAGGGGAATGGCTACACCTTC. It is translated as CASRGDGQGNGYTF.

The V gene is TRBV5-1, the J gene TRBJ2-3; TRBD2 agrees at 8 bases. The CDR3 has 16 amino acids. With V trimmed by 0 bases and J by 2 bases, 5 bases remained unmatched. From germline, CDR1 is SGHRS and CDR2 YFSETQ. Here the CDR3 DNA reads TGCGCCAGCAGCTTGGCAGCGGGGGCGGCCACAGATACGCAGTATTTT. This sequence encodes CASSLAAGAATDTQYF.

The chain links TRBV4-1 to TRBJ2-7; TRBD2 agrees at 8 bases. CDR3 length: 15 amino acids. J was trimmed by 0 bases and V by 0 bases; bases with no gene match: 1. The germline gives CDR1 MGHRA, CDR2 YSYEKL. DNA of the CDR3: TGCGCCAGCAGCCAAGATACTAGCGGCTCCTACGAGCAGTACTTC. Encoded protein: CASSQDTSGSYEQYF.

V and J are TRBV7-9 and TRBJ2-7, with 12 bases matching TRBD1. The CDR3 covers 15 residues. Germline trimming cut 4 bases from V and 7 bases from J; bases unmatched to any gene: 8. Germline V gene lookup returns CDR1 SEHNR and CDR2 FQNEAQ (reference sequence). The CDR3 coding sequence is TGTGCCAGCAGCTCTCCGGGACAGGGGGCTTATGAGCAGTACTTC. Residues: CASSSPGQGAYEQYF.